The 27 T cell receptor beta chains below were found in one sample sequenced in a study of control samples from healthy donors and cancer patients. Only in-frame clones appear in the TCRdb table, and some are missing; sequencing was by immunoSEQ multiplex PCR. This table holds approximately 100,000 clones, approximately 86% found once. Sample: blood. These TCRs come from a young man in good health.

This chain links TRBV30 with TRBJ2-1, with TRBD2 matching 11 bases. This CDR3 spans 16 amino acids. Germline lookup yields CDR1 GTSNPN and CDR2 SVGIG (reference sequence). Losses at the gene ends were 2 bases for V and 4 bases for J; bases not matched to a gene: 7. Here the CDR3 reads CAWSLTGTSGYNEQFF. CDR3 DNA sequence: TGTGCCTGGAGTTTAACCGGGACTAGCGGATACAATGAGCAGTTCTTC.

The chain joins TRBV11-3 to TRBJ1-1, with a weak D call TRBD1 (5 bases). Trimming cost V 0 bases and J 9 bases, with 11 bases left between them. CDR1 SGHNT and CDR2 YENEEA come from the germline V gene. There are 13 residues in the CDR3. For the CDR3, the DNA is TGTGCCAGCAGCTTAGATCGGGCAGGGAAAGCTTTCTTT. Protein sequence: CASSLDRAGKAFF.

J is TRBJ2-5 and V is TRBV4-2; 11 bases match TRBD2. With V trimmed by 4 bases and J by 2 bases, 3 bases remained unmatched. Per germline, CDR1 LGHNA and CDR2 YNFKEQ. This CDR3 has 15 residues. CDR3 amino acids: CASSPLAGGQETQYF. CDR3 coding DNA: TGTGCCAGCAGCCCCCTAGCGGGAGGACAAGAGACCCAGTACTTC.

For the CDR3, the DNA is TGTGCCTGGAGTGGGGGTCTCCTCCACTTT. It is translated as CAWSGGLLHF. This chain joins TRBV30 and TRBJ1-6; D unresolved. Germline CDR1 GTSNPN, CDR2 SVGIG (reference sequence). CDR3 length equals 10 residues. V lost 1 base and J 15 bases, leaving 7 bases between the germline ends.

This chain links TRBV7-3 with TRBJ2-1; 9 nucleotides line up with TRBD2. Germline CDR1 reads SGHTA; CDR2 reads FQGTGA. The CDR3 loop spans 15 amino acids. V gave up 5 bases and J gave up 9 bases; unmatched junction bases: 11. The CDR3 region has the DNA TGTGCCAGCAGCGAGAGAGTAGGGCGGGAGGGTGAGCAGTTCTTC. It is translated as CASSERVGREGEQFF.

The chain links TRBV6-6 to TRBJ1-1, with 7 positions matching TRBD1. Germline V gives CDR1 MNHNY, CDR2 SVGAGI (reference sequence). V trimming: 2 bases; J trimming: 3 bases; junction bases outside the gene matches: 0. This CDR3 has 13 amino acids. Here the CDR3 DNA reads TGTGCCAGCAGTTACCAGGGGGACACTGAAGCTTTCTTT. This translates into CASSYQGDTEAFF.

J is TRBJ1-4 and V is TRBV10-3; no definite D call. The ends were cut back, 8 bases at V and 0 bases at J, with 13 bases in the middle. The CDR3 spans 15 residues. From germline, CDR1 is ENHRY and CDR2 SYGVKD. This CDR3 reads CAISDDPATNEKLFF. The CDR3 nucleotides are TGTGCCATCTCAGACGACCCTGCAACTAATGAAAAACTGTTTTTT.

The CDR3 spells CASSDEAGGFNEQFF. As DNA, the CDR3 is TGTGCCAGCAGTGATGAAGCGGGAGGTTTCAATGAGCAGTTCTTC. The chain combines TRBV2 with TRBJ2-1; 9 positions agree with TRBD2. CDR3 length: 15 amino acids. J gave up 6 bases and V 3 bases, and 6 bases lay outside the gene matches. CDR1 and CDR2 (germline): SNHLY, FYNNEI. The full variable domain, in which reference TRBV2 and TRBJ2-1 provide the parts outside the CDR3, is EPEVTQTPSHQVTQMGQEVILRCVPISNHLYFYWYRQILGQKVEFLVSFYNNEISEKSEIFDDQFSVERPDGSNFTLKIRSTKLEDSAMYFCASSDEAGGFNEQFFGPGTRLTVL.

This clone was detected only once. This chain connects TRBV6-2 or TRBV6-3 to TRBJ2-7, with D hard to call. Looked up from germline, CDR1 is MNHEY and CDR2 is SVGEGT. The CDR3 spans 15 residues. V lost 5 bases and J lost 5, with 19 bases in between. The CDR3 sequence: CASSDHGNPPDEQYF. CDR3 in DNA: TGTGCCAGCAGTGACCACGGCAACCCTCCTGACGAGCAGTACTTC.

The chain uses TRBV6-2 or TRBV6-3 and TRBJ2-7; D is unclear. Per germline, CDR1 MNHEY and CDR2 SVGEGT. The germline V and J ends were trimmed by 6 bases and 3 bases, with 6 bases remaining between them. The CDR3 covers 11 residues. CDR3 nucleotide sequence: TGTGCCAGCAGCCGGAGCTACGAGCAGTACTTC. Residues: CASSRSYEQYF.

The rearrangement uses TRBV19 and TRBJ2-2; D call uncertain. Trimming took 0 bases from V and 4 from J, leaving 15 bases between them. Germline loops: CDR1 LNHDA, CDR2 SQIVND (reference sequence). The CDR3 has 17 amino acids. The CDR3 nucleotides read TGTGCCAGTAGTATAGATCAAAGTGGGTCATCCACCGGGGAGCTGTTTTTT. Translated, it gives CASSIDQSGSSTGELFF.

The chain is built from TRBV5-1 and TRBJ2-3; D perhaps matches TRBD2 (6 bases). This CDR3 spans 14 amino acids. The V gene's germline CDR1 is SGHRS and CDR2 YFSETQ. Trimming removed 9 bases at V and 5 bases at J, with 19 bases between. CDR3 residues: CATKEGQAGDTQYF. In DNA, the CDR3 is TGCGCCACCAAGGAGGGGCAAGCCGGAGATACGCAGTATTTT.

DNA for the CDR3: TGTGCCAGCAGTGCAGACGCCGGGACAGCCTCCTACGAGCAGTACTTC. Protein product: CASSADAGTASYEQYF. This chain connects TRBV6-1 to TRBJ2-7; the match to TRBD1 covers 7 bases. CDR3 length equals 16 residues. The ends lost 4 bases at V and 0 bases at J; junction bases unmatched: 9. CDR1 and CDR2 from the germline V gene are MNHNS and SASEGT.

The chain carries TRBV19 and TRBJ2-6, with a weak D call TRBD1 (5 bases). The CDR3 extends over 15 amino acids. CDR1 and CDR2 (germline): LNHDA, SQIVND (reference sequence). With 1 base removed from V and 1 base from J, the gap between germline ends came to 5 bases. In nucleotides, the CDR3 is TGTGCCAGTAGTATAGCAGGGTCTGGGGCCAACGTCCTGACTTTC. It is translated as CASSIAGSGANVLTF.

This clone showed up just once. This sequence joins TRBV11-2 and TRBJ2-1, with 9 bases that match TRBD1. The V and J ends lost 2 bases and 9 bases, in that order; junction bases with no gene match: 14. The CDR3 extends over 17 amino acids. Germline V gene data show CDR1 as SGHAT and CDR2 as FQNNGV. The CDR3 DNA sequence: TGTGCCAGCAGCTTATCGGGACCTGGGACAGGGATAACTGAGCAGTTCTTC. Translated, it gives CASSLSGPGTGITEQFF.

CDR3 sequence: CASSQTGGQGADTQYF. CDR3 coding DNA: TGTGCCAGCAGCCAGACGGGTGGACAGGGGGCAGATACGCAGTATTTT. V and J are TRBV3-1 (or the pseudogene TRBV3-2) and TRBJ2-3, with 10 bases fitting TRBD1. Germline loops: CDR1 LGHDT, CDR2 YNNKEL (reference sequence). The CDR3 covers 16 residues. The J segment lost 4 bases and the V segment lost 3 bases, leaving 7 bases of the junction unmatched.

The gene calls are TRBV5-1 and TRBJ1-6; a weak D match, TRBD1 (5 bases). Germline values: CDR1 SGHRS, CDR2 YFSETQ. V was trimmed by 2 bases and J by 6 bases, leaving 9 bases between them. CDR3 length equals 14 residues. The CDR3 loop is CASSFGTVNSPLHF. In DNA form, the CDR3 reads TGCGCCAGCAGCTTCGGGACGGTTAATTCACCCCTCCACTTT.

The chain uses TRBV15 and TRBJ1-1; D remains ambiguous. The V gene lost 5 bases and the J gene lost 6 bases, with 16 bases spanning the gap. This CDR3 is built from 14 residues. The germline V gene encodes CDR1 LNHNV and CDR2 YYDKDF (reference sequence). This CDR3 is CATSRWTGDPEAFF. Here the CDR3 DNA reads TGTGCCACCAGCCGATGGACCGGTGACCCTGAAGCTTTCTTT.

The V call is TRBV30, the J call TRBJ2-7, with D possibly matching TRBD1 (5 bases). Germline V CDR1 and CDR2: GTSNPN, SVGIG (reference sequence). V shed 7 bases and J shed 1 base, with 20 bases lying between them. The CDR3 is 15 amino acids. The chain's CDR3 is CAFWDGATISYEQYF. CDR3 bases: TGTGCCTTTTGGGATGGGGCGACGATATCCTACGAGCAGTACTTC.

This clone was observed once. V is TRBV7-9 and J is TRBJ2-7; 9 bases fit TRBD1. CDR1 and CDR2 (germline): SEHNR, FQNEAQ (reference sequence). The V segment lost 6 bases and the J segment 7 bases; nucleotides outside the gene matches: 7. CDR3 length equals 13 residues. The CDR3 protein is CASRAGTGREQYF. Written as DNA, the CDR3 is TGTGCCAGCAGAGCCGGGACAGGGAGAGAGCAGTACTTC.

The CDR3 reads CATSDSGLSYNEQFF. The CDR3, as DNA: TGTGCCACCAGCGATAGCGGACTATCCTACAATGAGCAGTTCTTC. V and J are TRBV24-1 and TRBJ2-1; weak D call: TRBD2 (6 bases). The CDR3 contains 15 residues. Germline values: CDR1 KGHDR, CDR2 SFDVKD. V was shortened by 7 bases and J by 1 base, with 13 bases between the two germline ends.

The chain is built from TRBV30 and TRBJ2-7; a weak D match, TRBD1 (7 bases). Deletions cut 3 bases from V and 3 bases from J, with 21 bases between. The germline gives CDR1 GTSNPN, CDR2 SVGIG (reference sequence). The length of the CDR3 is 16 residues. CDR3 sequence reads: CAWSGLGGDRVYEQYF. The CDR3 DNA sequence: TGTGCCTGGAGCGGCTTAGGAGGGGACAGAGTCTACGAGCAGTACTTC.

This clone was observed a few times. V is TRBV19 and J is TRBJ2-5; a weak D match, TRBD1 (6 bases). CDR1 is LNHDA and CDR2 is SQIVND in the germline V gene (reference sequence). V lost 7 bases to trimming and J lost 4 bases, with 10 bases between them. The CDR3 is 12 residues long. The CDR3 DNA follows: TGTGCCAGTAAGGGGGTCGGAGAGACCCAGTACTTC. This translates into CASKGVGETQYF.

The gene calls are TRBV19 and TRBJ2-7, with a tentative D call TRBD1 (6 bases). The germline V and J ends were trimmed by 3 bases and 2 bases, with 8 bases remaining between them. This CDR3 has 13 amino acids. CDR1 is LNHDA, CDR2 SQIVND, per germline (reference sequence). For the CDR3, the DNA is TGTGCCAGTAGTATCGCAGGGGCCTACGAGCAGTACTTC. This translates into CASSIAGAYEQYF.

The J gene is TRBJ2-7, the V gene TRBV12-3 or TRBV12-4; D might be TRBD2 (5 bases). V was shortened by 5 bases and J by 7 bases, with 15 bases between the two germline ends. This CDR3 contains 13 residues. The CDR3 DNA is TGTGCCAGCAGTACACTAGGGCCGGGGGAGCAGTACTTC. Translation gives CASSTLGPGEQYF.

The V gene is TRBV9, the J gene TRBJ2-1; D is undetermined. Trimming took off 0 bases at V and 3 bases at J, with 10 bases between the two ends. This CDR3 spans 15 amino acids. CDR1 and CDR2 from the germline V gene are SGDLS and YYNGEE. The CDR3 here is CASSVAAESYNEQFF. CDR3 bases: TGTGCCAGCAGCGTAGCGGCGGAGAGCTACAATGAGCAGTTCTTC.

This clone showed up just a few times. The rearrangement links TRBV2 to TRBJ2-7; 11 bases align to TRBD2. The CDR3 extends over 16 amino acids. Germline loops: CDR1 SNHLY, CDR2 FYNNEI. V was pared by 4 bases and J by 4 bases, with 9 bases of the junction left unmatched. CDR3 coding DNA: TGTGCCAGCAGTGGGGTAACTAGCGGGAGATTATACGAGCAGTACTTC. Its translation is CASSGVTSGRLYEQYF.